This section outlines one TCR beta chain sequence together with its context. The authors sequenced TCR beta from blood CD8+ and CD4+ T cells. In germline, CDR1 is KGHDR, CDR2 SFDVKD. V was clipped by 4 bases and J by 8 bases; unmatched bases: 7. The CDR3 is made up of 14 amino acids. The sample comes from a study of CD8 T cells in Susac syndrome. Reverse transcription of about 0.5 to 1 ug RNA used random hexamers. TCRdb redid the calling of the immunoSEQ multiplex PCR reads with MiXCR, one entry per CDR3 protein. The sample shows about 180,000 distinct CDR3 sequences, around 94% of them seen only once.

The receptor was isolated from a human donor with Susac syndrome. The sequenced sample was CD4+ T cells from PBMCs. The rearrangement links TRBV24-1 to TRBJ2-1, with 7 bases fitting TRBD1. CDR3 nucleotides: TGTGCCACCAGTGACCCCGGACAGGAGGATGAGCAGTTCTTC. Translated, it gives CATSDPGQEDEQFF.